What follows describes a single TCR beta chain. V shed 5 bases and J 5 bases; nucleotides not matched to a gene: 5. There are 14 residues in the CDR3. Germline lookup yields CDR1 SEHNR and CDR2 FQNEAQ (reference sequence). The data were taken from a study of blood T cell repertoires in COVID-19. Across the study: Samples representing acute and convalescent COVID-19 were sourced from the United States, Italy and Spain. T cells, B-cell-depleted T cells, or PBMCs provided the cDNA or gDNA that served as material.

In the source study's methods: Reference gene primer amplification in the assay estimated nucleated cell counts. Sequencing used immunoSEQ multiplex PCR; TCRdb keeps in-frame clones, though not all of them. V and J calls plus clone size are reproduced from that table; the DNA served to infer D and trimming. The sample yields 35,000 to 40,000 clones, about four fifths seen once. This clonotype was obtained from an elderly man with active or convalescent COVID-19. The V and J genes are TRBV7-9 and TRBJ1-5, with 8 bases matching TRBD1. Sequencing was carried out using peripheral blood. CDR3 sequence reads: CASSPDREDQPQHF. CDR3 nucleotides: TGTGCCAGCAGCCCGGACAGGGAGGATCAGCCCCAGCATTTT.